The 32 T cell receptor beta chains given below trace back to one sample, sequenced in a study of OX40 agonist ivuxolimab in advanced cancers. Libraries were prepared by immunoSEQ multiplex PCR; TCRdb keeps only in-frame clonotypes and omits some of them. The sample lists 65,000 or so clones; around 80% were seen once. Source: CD4+ or CD8+ T cells sorted from blood, taken in a trial of the OX40 agonist ivuxolimab. Receptors originate from an adult with an advanced solid tumor such as melanoma, head and neck, liver or kidney cancer.

This clone was counted a single time. The V call is TRBV23-1, the J call TRBJ2-3; possibly TRBD1 or TRBD2 for D (5 bases each). TRBV23-1 is an ORF, and what it does is uncertain. This CDR3 has 18 amino acids. Trimming took 0 bases from V and 0 from J, leaving 16 bases between them. The CDR3, as DNA: TGCGCCAGCAGTCAATCCGGGGCCAGCCCTATTAGCACAGATACGCAGTATTTT. Protein product: CASSQSGASPISTDTQYF.

The chain has TRBV5-6 and TRBJ1-2, with a possible D match to TRBD1 (6 bases). In germline, CDR1 is SGHDT, CDR2 YYEEEE. Trimming left V 4 bases short and J 5 bases short, with 12 bases between. This CDR3 has 13 amino acids. The CDR3 nucleotides read TGTGCCAGCAGCAGAGGGGGGGTTTATGGCTACACCTTC. This sequence encodes CASSRGGVYGYTF.

This sequence joins TRBV11-2 and TRBJ2-1; 7 bases line up with TRBD2. The CDR3 covers 12 residues. Trimming at V came to 5 bases and at J to 14 bases, leaving 9 bases not matched to a gene. CDR1 is SGHAT, CDR2 FQNNGV, per germline. The CDR3 sequence is CASSNPIRGEFF. The CDR3, as DNA: TGTGCCAGCAGCAACCCCATTCGGGGGGAGTTCTTC.

The CDR3: CASRAQATGNTEAFF. For the CDR3, the DNA is TGTGCCAGCAGAGCCCAAGCGACAGGGAACACTGAAGCTTTCTTT. This chain connects TRBV2 to TRBJ1-1; tentative D call: TRBD1 (6 bases). V gave up 6 bases and J gave up 1 base, with 15 bases separating them. CDR3 length equals 15 residues. Germline loops: CDR1 SNHLY, CDR2 FYNNEI.

The CDR3 loop is CASSLVGGAVRTEAFF. The CDR3 DNA reads TGTGCCAGCAGCTTAGTGGGGGGGGCGGTCAGAACTGAAGCTTTCTTT. The V and J genes are TRBV7-2 and TRBJ1-1; possibly TRBD1 for D (6 bases). Germline CDR1 reads SGHTA; CDR2 reads FQGNSA. The germline V and J ends were trimmed by 1 base and 5 bases, with 17 bases remaining between them. CDR3 length equals 16 residues.

The chain uses TRBV9 and TRBJ1-2; D possibly corresponds to TRBD1 (5 bases). Trimming pared 3 bases from V and 4 bases from J, leaving 16 bases between. The germline V gene has CDR1 SGDLS and CDR2 YYNGEE. The CDR3 has 15 residues. CDR3 nucleotide sequence: TGTGCCAGCAGCGAAGTGGTCGGGGCTGGCTATGGCTACACCTTC. Translating it yields CASSEVVGAGYGYTF.

J is TRBJ2-4 and V is TRBV11-2; a weak D match, TRBD1 (6 bases). Trimming removed 4 bases from V and 6 bases from J, with 25 bases in between. The CDR3 is made up of 18 amino acids. CDR1 is SGHAT, CDR2 FQNNGV, per germline. The CDR3 reads CASSSALQGIQPSNIQYF. CDR3 DNA: TGTGCCAGCAGCTCTGCTTTACAGGGTATCCAACCTTCAAACATTCAGTACTTC. Drawing the rest from reference TRBV11-2 and TRBJ2-4, the complete variable domain is EAGVAQSPRYKIIEKRQSVAFWCNPISGHATLYWYQQILGQGPKLLIQFQNNGVVDDSQLPKDRFSAERLKGVDSTLKIQPAKLEDSAVYLCASSSALQGIQPSNIQYFGAGTRLSVL.

The V gene is TRBV4-1, the J gene TRBJ2-3; no firm D call. In germline, CDR1 is MGHRA, CDR2 YSYEKL. V lost 0 bases, J lost 3 bases, and 10 bases lay in between. The CDR3 is made up of 15 amino acids. CDR3 in amino acids: CASSQEFRVTDTQYF. The DNA for the CDR3 is TGCGCCAGCAGCCAAGAATTCAGAGTGACAGATACGCAGTATTTT.

By sample fraction, this clone is medium-sized. The chain couples TRBV2 to TRBJ2-2; TRBD2 might be the D (7 bases). The length of the CDR3 is 13 residues. Germline loops: CDR1 SNHLY, CDR2 FYNNEI. The DNA of the CDR3 is TGTGCGAGACAGGCGGGAGAGGCCGGGGAGCTGTTTTTT. It translates to CARQAGEAGELFF.

CDR3 in DNA: TGTGCCAGTAGTCCCCGGCATACGATTACCTACGAGCAGTACTTC. Its translation is CASSPRHTITYEQYF. The V and J genes are TRBV19 and TRBJ2-7; D gene unclear. Trimming stripped 5 bases from V and 2 bases from J, with 16 bases between. Germline V gives CDR1 LNHDA, CDR2 SQIVND (reference sequence). The length of the CDR3 is 15 residues.

The V gene is TRBV27, the J gene TRBJ2-1; 7 bases are a match to TRBD1. The ends lost 5 bases at V and 6 bases at J; junction bases unmatched: 10. The CDR3 has 15 amino acids. CDR1 and CDR2 (germline): MNHEY, SMNVEV (reference sequence). Here the CDR3 DNA reads TGTGCCAGCAGTCAGAGGCAGGGGGTTTCCAATGAGCAGTTCTTC. This sequence encodes CASSQRQGVSNEQFF.

This clone was recorded a few times. The genes are TRBV27 and TRBJ1-1; D unclear. Trimming stripped 6 bases from V and 0 bases from J, with 20 bases between. Germline V gene sequence: CDR1 MNHEY, CDR2 SMNVEV (reference sequence). CDR3 size: 17 residues. The CDR3 DNA sequence: TGTGCCAGCAGCCTTTATTCCCAGGTTATCATGAACACTGAAGCTTTCTTT. This sequence encodes CASSLYSQVIMNTEAFF.

This chain connects TRBV6-5 to TRBJ2-2, with D possibly being TRBD1 or TRBD2 (5 bases each). The CDR3 length is 15 residues. Per the germline V gene, CDR1 is MNHEY and CDR2 is SVGAGI. Between the trimmed V and J ends, which lost 6 bases and 6 bases, there was a span of 17 bases. The CDR3 sequence is CASSRKPGTAGELFF. CDR3 nucleotide sequence: TGTGCCAGCAGCCGAAAGCCCGGGACGGCCGGGGAGCTGTTTTTT.

This clone was seen a few times. The rearrangement links TRBV4-1 to TRBJ2-7, with TRBD2 matching 12 bases. J gave up 2 bases and V 4 bases, and 12 bases lay outside the gene matches. The CDR3 runs to 18 residues. The germline CDR1 and CDR2 sequences are MGHRA and YSYEKL. CDR3 coding DNA: TGCGCCAGCAGCCTCTCCCGGGCTAGCGGGAGGGCCACCTACGAGCAGTACTTC. This gives the protein CASSLSRASGRATYEQYF.

The CDR3 is CAWREGLAGAYEQYF. In DNA, the CDR3 is TGTGCCTGGAGAGAAGGACTAGCGGGCGCCTACGAGCAGTACTTC. V gene TRBV30 combines with J gene TRBJ2-7; 11 bases fit TRBD2. Trimming removed 3 bases from V and 2 bases from J; junction bases left unmatched: 6. The germline V gene encodes CDR1 GTSNPN and CDR2 SVGIG (reference sequence). The CDR3 loop spans 15 amino acids.

The chain joins TRBV6-6 to TRBJ1-5; D perhaps matches TRBD1 (6 bases). Trimming shortened V by 4 bases and J by 8 bases, and 18 bases separated the two germline ends. Germline V gene sequence: CDR1 MNHNY, CDR2 SVGAGI (reference sequence). The CDR3 totals 15 residues. CDR3 DNA sequence: TGTGCCAGCAGTTTAGGCAGGGGATACATTAAGCCCCAGCATTTT. This sequence encodes CASSLGRGYIKPQHF.

This chain uses TRBV2 with TRBJ2-7, with D perhaps matching TRBD1 or TRBD2 (5 bases each). This CDR3 is built from 16 residues. Germline-derived CDR1 and CDR2 are SNHLY and FYNNEI. V was shortened by 8 bases and J by 5 bases, with 25 bases between the two germline ends. This CDR3 is CASGLSEDTPPDEQYF. The CDR3 DNA reads TGTGCCAGCGGGCTCTCGGAGGACACCCCTCCGGACGAGCAGTACTTC.

The rearrangement uses TRBV5-1 and TRBJ2-1; D unclear. V dropped 2 bases and J dropped 5 bases, with 14 bases sitting between them. Germline CDR1 reads SGHRS; CDR2 reads YFSETQ. The CDR3 is made up of 15 amino acids. CDR3 loop: CASSLTASVNNEQFF. CDR3 DNA: TGCGCCAGCAGCTTAACAGCCAGTGTCAACAATGAGCAGTTCTTC.

To note about this clone: A junction boundary mismatches the germline segment, possibly from a read error. The V call is TRBV7-7, the J call TRBJ1-1; TRBD1 agrees at 8 bases. This CDR3 contains 15 residues. Germline CDR1 SSHAT, CDR2 FNYEAQ (reference sequence). CDR3 in DNA: TGTGCTAGCAGCCCGGCCGGGACAGGGAACACTGAAGCTTTCTTT. This translates into CASSPAGTGNTEAFF.

V usage is TRBV4-3 and J usage is TRBJ2-3; TRBD1 aligns across 7 bases. V lost 0 bases to trimming and J lost 6 bases; unmatched junction nucleotides: 0. CDR1 and CDR2 (germline): LGHNA, YSLEER. The CDR3 length is 13 residues. This CDR3 reads CASSQDRGDTQYF. The CDR3, as DNA: TGCGCCAGCAGCCAAGACAGGGGGGATACGCAGTATTTT.

The CDR3 here is CASSLVGTGEETQYF. CDR3 DNA: TGCGCCAGCAGCTTGGTAGGGACAGGGGAAGAGACCCAGTACTTC. The gene calls are TRBV5-1 and TRBJ2-5, with TRBD1 identical over 10 bases. Germline loops: CDR1 SGHRS, CDR2 YFSETQ. J lost 3 bases, V lost 0 bases, and 2 bases had no gene match. CDR3 length equals 15 residues.

This clone was counted between two and nine times. The V and J genes are TRBV11-2 and TRBJ1-1; 7 bases agree with TRBD1. The CDR3 spans 17 residues. Losses at the gene ends were 6 bases for V and 0 bases for J; bases not matched to a gene: 13. Germline V gene sequence: CDR1 SGHAT, CDR2 FQNNGV. The CDR3 DNA is TGTGCCAGCAGATTACAACCGACCGGGACAGTGAACACTGAAGCTTTCTTT. This translates into CASRLQPTGTVNTEAFF. Filled out from reference TRBV11-2 and TRBJ1-1, the complete variable domain reads EAGVAQSPRYKIIEKRQSVAFWCNPISGHATLYWYQQILGQGPKLLIQFQNNGVVDDSQLPKDRFSAERLKGVDSTLKIQPAKLEDSAVYLCASRLQPTGTVNTEAFFGQGTRLTVV.

This chain uses TRBV7-2 with TRBJ2-7, with TRBD2 as a possible D gene (7 bases). The V end was cut by 1 base, the J end by 5 bases, with 15 bases between. Per germline, CDR1 SGHTA and CDR2 FQGNSA. The CDR3 sequence is 15 residues long. The CDR3, as DNA: TGTGCCAGCAGCTTAGTCGGGGGGCAAGACCACGAGCAGTACTTC. As protein: CASSLVGGQDHEQYF.

The CDR3 here is CASSFWGRRGYTF. The CDR3 DNA is TGTGCCAGCAGCTTTTGGGGTCGTCGAGGCTACACCTTC. This chain uses TRBV5-6 with TRBJ1-2; no definite D call. Per germline, CDR1 SGHDT and CDR2 YYEEEE. V shed 2 bases and J shed 8 bases, with 13 bases lying between them. This CDR3 spans 13 amino acids.

This chain connects TRBV6-6 to TRBJ2-5; D might be TRBD2 (6 bases). The CDR3 length is 15 residues. From germline, CDR1 is MNHNY and CDR2 SVGAGI (reference sequence). V lost 2 bases, J lost 2 bases, and 12 bases lay in between. CDR3 nucleotide sequence: TGTGCCAGCAGTTACGGAGGGGCAGGGCAAGAGACCCAGTACTTC. This codes for CASSYGGAGQETQYF.

This chain's CDR3 is CASRDLGETQYF. DNA of the CDR3: TGTGCCAGTCGGGACCTAGGGGAGACCCAGTACTTC. V and J are TRBV19 and TRBJ2-5; D may match TRBD1 or TRBD2 (5 bases each). Trimming removed 8 bases from V and 5 bases from J, with 12 bases in between. Germline lookup yields CDR1 LNHDA and CDR2 SQIVND (reference sequence). CDR3 length: 12 amino acids.

This chain joins TRBV6-5 and TRBJ1-2; D is ambiguous. V lost 4 bases and J 1 base, leaving 16 bases between the germline ends. This CDR3 is built from 16 residues. The germline gives CDR1 MNHEY, CDR2 SVGAGI. The CDR3 DNA is TGTGCCAGCAGTTCCGAAGAAGCTAGATTTAACTATGGCTACACCTTC. Its protein is CASSSEEARFNYGYTF.

This rearrangement joins TRBV6-5 to TRBJ2-2; D is perhaps TRBD1 (6 bases). Germline V gives CDR1 MNHEY, CDR2 SVGAGI. The CDR3 has 14 residues. The V and J ends lost 3 bases and 4 bases respectively, with 9 bases between them. In nucleotides, the CDR3 is TGTGCCAGCAGTTATACAGGGTTCACCGGGGAGCTGTTTTTT. Encoded protein: CASSYTGFTGELFF.

The rearrangement uses TRBV4-2 and TRBJ2-5; 9 nucleotides agree with TRBD2. Germline CDR1 and CDR2: LGHNA and YNFKEQ. Losses at the gene ends were 5 bases for V and 2 bases for J; bases not matched to a gene: 9. This CDR3 has 16 residues. This chain's CDR3 is CASSVSGGPFQETQYF. The DNA of the CDR3 is TGTGCCAGCAGCGTTAGCGGGGGCCCCTTTCAAGAGACCCAGTACTTC.

The gene calls are TRBV5-1 and TRBJ1-1; D is ambiguous. Germline CDR1 reads SGHRS; CDR2 reads YFSETQ. V dropped 2 bases and J dropped 4 bases, with 9 bases sitting between them. The CDR3 has 13 amino acids. CDR3 loop: CASSFEAGTEAFF. CDR3 coding DNA: TGCGCCAGCAGCTTCGAAGCGGGCACTGAAGCTTTCTTT.

As regards this clone: The same CDR3 is also encoded by other DNA sequences in this sample. The V gene is TRBV6-6, the J gene TRBJ2-5, with 12 bases fitting TRBD2. V lost 4 bases and J lost 4; bases outside the gene matches: 7. Germline values: CDR1 MNHNY, CDR2 SVGAGI (reference sequence). The CDR3 contains 16 residues. CDR3 sequence reads: CASSSTWTSGVETQYF. The CDR3 DNA sequence: TGTGCCAGCAGTTCCACTTGGACTAGCGGGGTAGAGACCCAGTACTTC.

The rearrangement joins TRBV15 to TRBJ1-2; 8 bases fit TRBD1. Per germline, CDR1 LNHNV and CDR2 YYDKDF (reference sequence). The ends lost 1 base at V and 8 bases at J; junction bases unmatched: 12. The CDR3 is 16 amino acids. The CDR3 DNA is TGTGCCACCAGCAGAGGTGACGGACAGGGACCGGAAGGCTACACCTTC. It specifies CATSRGDGQGPEGYTF.